The 14 T cell receptor beta chains in this list originate from one sample, sequenced in a study of T cell responses to AZD1222 COVID-19 vaccine. The protocol was immunoSEQ multiplex PCR, while the TCRdb copy is restricted to in-frame clones and leaves out a portion. The data show 87,000 or so clones, about 89% seen once. This specimen was peripheral blood, taken on day 0 of AZD1222 vaccination. The receptors were sampled from an adult in good health.

This sequence joins TRBV6-6 and TRBJ1-1; D is uncertain. V dropped 8 bases and J dropped 7 bases, with 8 bases sitting between them. The CDR3 covers 10 residues. Per the germline V gene, CDR1 is MNHNY and CDR2 is SVGAGI (reference sequence). As DNA, the CDR3 is TGTGCCAGCGGGCACATTGAAGCTTTCTTT. Translation gives CASGHIEAFF.

V is TRBV30 and J is TRBJ2-3; no clear D gene. V was trimmed by 1 base and J by 2 bases, leaving 10 bases between them. The CDR3 is 14 amino acids. Germline loops: CDR1 GTSNPN, CDR2 SVGIG (reference sequence). The CDR3 DNA reads TGTGCCTGGAGTGGTGTAGGTAACACAGATACGCAGTATTTT. It yields the protein CAWSGVGNTDTQYF.

This rearrangement joins TRBV6-5 to TRBJ2-5; maybe TRBD2 (6 bases). V was trimmed by 0 bases and J by 4 bases, leaving 12 bases between them. The CDR3 spans 15 residues. Germline loops: CDR1 MNHEY, CDR2 SVGAGI. This CDR3 reads CASSYSEGSGETQYF. The CDR3 coding sequence is TGTGCCAGCAGTTACTCGGAGGGTAGTGGAGAGACCCAGTACTTC.

In its sample, this clone was seen a few times. This chain joins TRBV7-3 and TRBJ1-2, with 9 bases that match TRBD1. The CDR3 is 15 amino acids. After removal of 1 base from V and 8 bases from J, the junction contained 8 bases not matched to a gene. Germline V gene lookup returns CDR1 SGHTA and CDR2 FQGTGA. CDR3 DNA sequence: TGTGCCAGCAGCTTAAGCGGGACAGGGACTTACGGCTACACCTTC. Translating it yields CASSLSGTGTYGYTF.

This chain connects TRBV3-1 (or the pseudogene TRBV3-2) to TRBJ1-1; D ambiguous. Germline V lookup: CDR1 LGHDT, CDR2 YNNKEL (reference sequence). The CDR3 runs to 13 residues. V was shortened by 4 bases and J by 6 bases, with 12 bases between the two germline ends. The CDR3 nucleotides are TGTGCCAGCAGCCCCGTCCGGTCAGCTGAAGCTTTCTTT. Its protein is CASSPVRSAEAFF.

This clone is classed as medium-sized. Here the CDR3 DNA reads TGTGCCAGCAGTAAGGGACAGGGTGAGGCAGATACGCAGTATTTT. This sequence encodes CASSKGQGEADTQYF. The chain has TRBV6-2 or TRBV6-3 and TRBJ2-3; 9 positions match TRBD1. The CDR3 runs 15 residues. V was pared by 5 bases and J by 4 bases, with 7 bases of the junction left unmatched. Germline V gene sequence: CDR1 MNHEY, CDR2 SVGEGT.

The chain joins TRBV6-5 to TRBJ1-1; 7 bases are shared with TRBD1. CDR1 is MNHEY and CDR2 is SVGAGI in the germline V gene. V lost 6 bases to trimming and J lost 3 bases; unmatched junction nucleotides: 7. The CDR3 runs to 14 residues. DNA for the CDR3: TGTGCCAGCAGATTTCTCAGGGGGGACACTGAAGCTTTCTTT. This encodes CASRFLRGDTEAFF.

The genes are TRBV7-2 and TRBJ1-5; no clear D gene. Per the germline V gene, CDR1 is SGHTA and CDR2 is FQGNSA. The CDR3 covers 13 residues. The V end lost 1 base, the J end lost 7 bases, and 8 bases lay between the germline ends. CDR3 protein: CASSLVWVQPQHF. In DNA form, the CDR3 reads TGTGCCAGCAGCTTAGTGTGGGTACAGCCCCAGCATTTT.

The chain carries TRBV7-8 and TRBJ2-7; D gene unclear. Trimming removed 2 bases at V and 2 bases at J, with 10 bases between. Germline V lookup: CDR1 SGHVS, CDR2 FQNEAQ. The CDR3 consists of 14 residues. The CDR3 DNA sequence: TGTGCCAGCAGCTTATTAGGGCATACCTACGAGCAGTACTTC. It codes for CASSLLGHTYEQYF. The complete variable domain, with remaining parts taken from reference TRBV7-8 and TRBJ2-7, reads GAGVSQSPRYKVAKRGQDVALRCDPISGHVSLFWYQQALGQGPEFLTYFQNEAQLDKSGLPSDRFFAERPEGSVSTLKIQRTQQEDSAVYLCASSLLGHTYEQYFGPGTRLTVT.

The chain employs TRBV5-1 and TRBJ2-3; D might be TRBD2 (5 bases). CDR1 is SGHRS and CDR2 is YFSETQ in the germline V gene. Trimming removed 3 bases at V and 6 bases at J, with 14 bases between. This CDR3 spans 14 amino acids. The CDR3 loop reads CASSSEEYTDTQYF. The DNA for the CDR3 is TGCGCCAGCAGCTCGGAGGAATACACGGATACGCAGTATTTT. The complete variable domain, with remaining parts taken from reference TRBV5-1 and TRBJ2-3, reads KAGVTQTPRYLIKTRGQQVTLSCSPISGHRSVSWYQQTPGQGLQFLFEYFSETQRNKGNFPGRFSGRQFSNSRSEMNVSTLELGDSALYLCASSSEEYTDTQYFGPGTRLTVL.

The chain couples TRBV7-9 to TRBJ1-4; 7 bases fit TRBD1. This CDR3 contains 15 residues. J lost 5 bases, V lost 0 bases, and 3 bases had no gene match. Germline V gene data show CDR1 as SEHNR and CDR2 as FQNEAQ (reference sequence). Here the CDR3 reads CASSLAGRGNEKLFF. CDR3 DNA: TGTGCCAGCAGCTTAGCGGGCAGGGGGAATGAAAAACTGTTTTTT.

This chain joins TRBV6-5 and TRBJ1-2, with 8 nucleotides matching TRBD1. The CDR3 is made up of 15 amino acids. After removal of 5 bases from V and 4 bases from J, the junction contained 9 bases not matched to a gene. Germline V CDR1 and CDR2: MNHEY, SVGAGI. CDR3 sequence reads: CASSPPGQESYGYTF. The DNA for the CDR3 is TGTGCCAGCAGTCCGCCGGGACAGGAAAGCTATGGCTACACCTTC.

The sample holds a few counts of this clone. This chain links TRBV4-1 with TRBJ1-2, with D maybe TRBD1 (5 bases). CDR3 size: 14 residues. Looked up from germline, CDR1 is MGHRA and CDR2 is YSYEKL. V lost 2 bases, J lost 8 bases, and 15 bases lay in between. CDR3 loop: CASSQTARGDGYTF. DNA of the CDR3: TGCGCCAGCAGCCAAACCGCGAGGGGAGACGGCTACACCTTC.

The chain carries TRBV5-1 and TRBJ2-3; 16 nucleotides agree with TRBD2. Looked up from germline, CDR1 is SGHRS and CDR2 is YFSETQ. The trim removed 4 bases at V and 5 bases at J, leaving 4 bases unmatched. This CDR3 region has 16 residues. The CDR3 reads CASSQGLAGGQDTQYF. The DNA for the CDR3 is TGCGCCAGCAGCCAGGGACTAGCGGGGGGGCAAGATACGCAGTATTTT. The full variable domain, rest sourced from reference TRBV5-1 and TRBJ2-3, is KAGVTQTPRYLIKTRGQQVTLSCSPISGHRSVSWYQQTPGQGLQFLFEYFSETQRNKGNFPGRFSGRQFSNSRSEMNVSTLELGDSALYLCASSQGLAGGQDTQYFGPGTRLTVL.